Below are 5 T cell receptor beta chains sequenced from a single sample in a study of T-cell reconstitution after alpha-beta-depleted transplantation in children. Unique molecular identifiers were used to barcode this TCRbeta library. A single record per CDR3 protein comes from TCRdb applying MiXCR to the PCR reads. The table lists around 670,000 distinct CDR3 sequences, approximately 14% of them singletons. Sequencing used PBMCs, obtained before TCRalphabeta/CD19-depleted stem cell transplant. Source of these receptors: a girl under 10 years old with congenital amegakaryocytic thrombocytopenia, due to receive a stem cell transplant.

This chain links TRBV15 with TRBJ2-7, with a tentative D call TRBD2 (5 bases). Trimming took off 5 bases at V and 2 bases at J, with 13 bases between the two ends. The CDR3 loop spans 14 amino acids. The germline V gene has CDR1 LNHNV and CDR2 YYDKDF (reference sequence). The CDR3 DNA follows: TGTGCCACCAGCTGGGTACGGGGAACCTACGAGCAGTACTTC. Protein product: CATSWVRGTYEQYF.

The chain employs TRBV12-3 or TRBV12-4 and TRBJ2-5; D perhaps matches TRBD2 (7 bases). The CDR3 sequence is 13 residues long. V dropped 8 bases and J dropped 7 bases, with 17 bases sitting between them. The CDR3 nucleotides are TGTGCCAGCGGGGGGGCGGAACAGGGGACCCAGTACTTC. It translates to CASGGAEQGTQYF.

The V and J genes are TRBV14 and TRBJ1-1; D is perhaps TRBD1 (5 bases). V lost 3 bases to trimming and J lost 4 bases, with 18 bases between them. The CDR3 has 16 amino acids. CDR1 is SGHDN and CDR2 is FVKESK in the germline V gene. The CDR3 loop reads CASSQGGLAMVTEAFF. The CDR3 bases are TGTGCCAGCAGCCAGGGGGGTTTGGCGATGGTCACTGAAGCTTTCTTT.

This clonotype was picked up many times. The CDR3 is CSADTLGLGRGPTDTQYF. In DNA form, the CDR3 reads TGCAGTGCCGATACGTTGGGACTAGGGAGGGGGCCTACAGATACGCAGTATTTT. The chain uses TRBV20-1 and TRBJ2-3; TRBD2 might be the D (8 bases). The CDR3 is made up of 18 amino acids. V lost 6 bases, J lost 3 bases, and 28 bases lay in between. The germline gives CDR1 DFQATT, CDR2 SNEGSKA (reference sequence).

In its sample, this clonotype was seen a few times. The chain recombines TRBV29-1 with TRBJ1-2; D is unresolved. The CDR3 is 10 residues long. Looked up from germline, CDR1 is SQVTM and CDR2 is ANQGSEA. Trimming left V 7 bases short and J 7 bases short, with 10 bases between. This chain's CDR3 is CSANSGGYTF. As DNA, the CDR3 is TGCAGCGCAAATAGCGGTGGCTACACCTTC.